This T cell receptor beta chain was obtained from a study of cytotoxic CD8 clonotypes in ibrutinib-treated CLL. Study-level background: The cohort had about 10 relapsed/refractory and approximately 15 treatment-naive patients, around 18 IGHV unmutated.

This CDR3 spans 17 amino acids. The V gene's germline CDR1 is LGHNA and CDR2 YNFKEQ. Deletions cut 0 bases from V and 3 bases from J, with 14 bases between. Some clones are missing from TCRdb's copy, which holds only in-frame ones; the method was immunoSEQ multiplex PCR. The table has about 68,000 clones, approximately 90% seen once. This specimen consisted of PBMCs, obtained after 12 months of ibrutinib treatment. The chain uses TRBV4-2 and TRBJ2-2, with D uncertain. The receptor was derived from a human donor with chronic lymphocytic leukemia. CDR3 protein: CASSQDPSSVDTGELFF. As DNA, the CDR3 is TGTGCCAGCAGCCAAGATCCCTCTAGTGTCGACACCGGGGAGCTGTTTTTT.